This passage covers 21 T cell receptor beta chains from one sample sequenced in a study of beta chain features in type 1 diabetes. The study, taken as a whole, reports: Shortening of TCRB CDR3s, moderate but significant, appeared in all four CD4+ subsets of Type 1 diabetes patients.

Since all of the isolated RNA was reverse transcribed, expressed TCRB transcripts were what got sequenced. The method was immunoSEQ multiplex PCR; TCRdb's version includes in-frame clones alone and lacks a portion of them. The data hold a few hundred thousand clones, with roughly an eighth observed a single time. No antigen has been identified for these receptors. Sequenced material: naive CD4+ T cells from blood. Every receptor here comes from a man aged 30 to 45 with type 1 diabetes.

V is TRBV29-1 and J is TRBJ2-5; D might be TRBD2 (6 bases). The CDR3 covers 12 residues. V lost 4 bases and J lost 11, with 17 bases in between. Germline V gene data show CDR1 as SQVTM and CDR2 as ANQGSEA. CDR3 in amino acids: CSVVPTSREQYF. In DNA, the CDR3 is TGCAGCGTTGTCCCGACTAGTAGGGAGCAGTACTTC.

This clone came up a few times. The chain links TRBV9 to TRBJ2-1, with D unresolved. Germline CDR1 and CDR2: SGDLS and YYNGEE. This CDR3 is 16 amino acids long. V lost 2 bases, J lost 3 bases, and 15 bases lay in between. In DNA, the CDR3 is TGTGCCAGCAGCGTGGCTACAGCTCTATTCTACAATGAGCAGTTCTTC. This encodes CASSVATALFYNEQFF. Full variable domain (rest looked up from reference TRBV9 and TRBJ2-1): DSGVTQTPKHLITATGQRVTLRCSPRSGDLSVYWYQQSLDQGLQFLIQYYNGEERAKGNILERFSAQQFPDLHSELNLSSLELGDSALYFCASSVATALFYNEQFFGPGTRLTVL.

This chain joins TRBV4-1 and TRBJ1-5, with D perhaps matching TRBD1 (6 bases). Between the trimmed V and J ends, which lost 6 bases and 0 bases, there was a span of 21 bases. Per the germline V gene, CDR1 is MGHRA and CDR2 is YSYEKL. This CDR3 is 18 amino acids long. The CDR3 DNA sequence: TGCGCCAGCAGTCTCAGGGGAGGGGTTGCCTATAGCAATCAGCCCCAGCATTTT. This codes for CASSLRGGVAYSNQPQHF.

This sequence joins TRBV10-3 and TRBJ1-1; TRBD1 agrees at 7 bases. The length of the CDR3 is 14 residues. Germline trimming cut 4 bases from V and 7 bases from J; bases unmatched to any gene: 9. CDR1 and CDR2 from the germline V gene are ENHRY and SYGVKD. The CDR3 spells CAISVDREAGEAFF. The CDR3 region has the DNA TGTGCCATCAGTGTCGACAGGGAGGCTGGTGAAGCTTTCTTT.

This clone was detected a few times. The J gene is TRBJ2-1, the V gene TRBV7-9; D perhaps matches TRBD2 (5 bases). The CDR3 has 15 residues. Germline V lookup: CDR1 SEHNR, CDR2 FQNEAQ (reference sequence). V shed 1 base and J shed 2 bases, with 9 bases lying between them. The CDR3 protein is CASSLERAAYNEQFF. For the CDR3, the DNA is TGTGCCAGCAGCTTAGAGAGGGCCGCCTACAATGAGCAGTTCTTC.

The chain is built from TRBV7-2 and TRBJ2-1; 11 bases map to TRBD2. CDR1 is SGHTA, CDR2 FQGNSA, per germline. There are 18 residues in the CDR3. After removal of 5 bases from V and 7 bases from J, the junction contained 16 bases not matched to a gene. This CDR3 is CASSEQLAGGPLGNEQFF. The CDR3 DNA reads TGTGCCAGCAGCGAACAGCTAGCGGGAGGCCCCTTGGGGAATGAGCAGTTCTTC. Based on the CDR3 plus reference TRBV7-2 and TRBJ2-1, the full variable domain is GAGVSQSPSNKVTEKGKDVELRCDPISGHTALYWYRQSLGQGLEFLIYFQGNSAPDKSGLPSDRFSAERTGGSVSTLTIQRTQQEDSAVYLCASSEQLAGGPLGNEQFFGPGTRLTVL.

The chain links TRBV15 to TRBJ2-7; perhaps TRBD1 as D (6 bases). Trimming removed 9 bases from V and 5 bases from J, with 17 bases in between. The CDR3 consists of 13 residues. CDR1 is LNHNV, CDR2 YYDKDF, per germline (reference sequence). CDR3 protein: CATRRDNSHEQYF. The CDR3 DNA reads as TGTGCCACTCGACGGGACAATAGCCACGAGCAGTACTTC.

The chain links TRBV18 to TRBJ1-1; D is possibly TRBD1 (5 bases). Germline CDR1 is KGHSH and CDR2 is LQKENI. V lost 8 bases and J 1 base, leaving 14 bases between the germline ends. This CDR3 region has 14 residues. In DNA, the CDR3 is TGTGCCAGCGGAAAACAGGACACGAACACTGAAGCTTTCTTT. Translating it yields CASGKQDTNTEAFF.

A few counts support this clone. This chain joins TRBV15 and TRBJ2-2, with D possibly being TRBD1 (5 bases). Germline V lookup: CDR1 LNHNV, CDR2 YYDKDF (reference sequence). With 0 bases removed from V and 3 bases from J, the gap between germline ends came to 11 bases. The CDR3 totals 16 residues. Here the CDR3 reads CATSRDTGTYTGELFF. CDR3 in DNA: TGTGCCACCAGCAGAGATACAGGAACCTACACCGGGGAGCTGTTTTTT.

This clone came up once. Distinct nucleotide sequences in the sample also encode this CDR3. This chain links TRBV11-2 with TRBJ1-5; tentatively, D is TRBD1 (6 bases). Germline V lookup: CDR1 SGHAT, CDR2 FQNNGV. This CDR3 is 13 amino acids long. V dropped 4 bases and J dropped 4 bases, with 8 bases sitting between them. The DNA of the CDR3 is TGTGCCAGCAGCTCTGACAGGAATCAGCCCCAGCATTTT. Its protein is CASSSDRNQPQHF.

The chain joins TRBV11-3 to TRBJ2-1, with 8 bases identical to TRBD1. Germline V gives CDR1 SGHNT, CDR2 YENEEA. The CDR3 is 15 amino acids. Trimming cost V 5 bases and J 2 bases; bases outside gene matches: 5. The DNA of the CDR3 is TGTGCCAGCAGCCCCTCGGACAGGGCCTACAATGAGCAGTTCTTC. Protein product: CASSPSDRAYNEQFF.

This clone was detected a few times. V gene TRBV4-1 combines with J gene TRBJ2-3, with no clear D. CDR1 and CDR2 from the germline V gene are MGHRA and YSYEKL. The CDR3 runs to 14 residues. Trimming removed 4 bases at V and 2 bases at J, with 10 bases between. In DNA, the CDR3 is TGCGCCAGCAGCCTATTGCTAGTCACAGATACGCAGTATTTT. Protein product: CASSLLLVTDTQYF.

The chain uses TRBV10-3 and TRBJ2-3; the match to TRBD1 covers 8 bases. The J segment lost 0 bases and the V segment lost 5 bases, leaving 13 bases of the junction unmatched. The CDR3 sequence is 18 residues long. CDR1 and CDR2 (germline): ENHRY, SYGVKD. DNA for the CDR3: TGTGCCATCAGTCCAGTAGGGACAGGTCCCCTGAGCACAGATACGCAGTATTTT. This sequence encodes CAISPVGTGPLSTDTQYF.

The CDR3 spells CASSYTGTGSYEQYF. As DNA, the CDR3 is TGTGCCAGCAGCTACACCGGGACAGGCTCCTACGAGCAGTACTTC. The chain is built from TRBV9 and TRBJ2-7; 8 nucleotides align to TRBD1. Unmatched junction bases numbered 6, after V lost 4 bases and J lost 0 bases. This CDR3 has 15 amino acids. CDR1 SGDLS and CDR2 YYNGEE come from the germline V gene.

J is TRBJ2-2 and V is TRBV14, with D uncertain. The CDR3 is 14 residues long. CDR1 SGHDN and CDR2 FVKESK come from the germline V gene. Trimming removed 4 bases at V and 1 base at J, with 7 bases between. CDR3 sequence reads: CASSPHRNTGELFF. The CDR3 nucleotides are TGTGCCAGCAGCCCCCATAGGAACACCGGGGAGCTGTTTTTT.

This clone was picked up one time. V is TRBV2 and J is TRBJ1-2; maybe TRBD1 (5 bases). Germline assignment: CDR1 SNHLY and CDR2 FYNNEI. The V and J ends lost 4 bases and 6 bases respectively, with 15 bases between them. This CDR3 spans 14 amino acids. The chain's CDR3 is CASSVGREWHGYTF. In DNA form, the CDR3 reads TGTGCCAGCAGTGTTGGCAGGGAATGGCATGGCTACACCTTC.

There are a few counts of this clone. The rearrangement uses TRBV7-2 and TRBJ1-1; 8 nucleotides line up with TRBD1. The junction had 9 bases not matched to a gene; V was cut back by 5 bases and J by 1 base. CDR3 size: 16 residues. Germline values: CDR1 SGHTA, CDR2 FQGNSA. DNA of the CDR3: TGTGCCAGCAGCGTGAGACAGGGGCCTAAGAACACTGAAGCTTTCTTT. It translates to CASSVRQGPKNTEAFF.

This CDR3 reads CASTGTSGSQETQYF. The CDR3 DNA reads as TGTGCCAGCACCGGGACTAGCGGGAGCCAAGAGACCCAGTACTTC. The V and J genes are TRBV6-6 and TRBJ2-5; TRBD2 matches at 14 bases. The V segment lost 7 bases and the J segment 1 base; nucleotides outside the gene matches: 2. Per germline, CDR1 MNHNY and CDR2 SVGAGI (reference sequence). The CDR3 loop spans 15 amino acids.

The gene calls are TRBV4-2 and TRBJ1-1, with D tentatively TRBD1 (5 bases). Germline V gene sequence: CDR1 LGHNA, CDR2 YNFKEQ. The V and J ends lost 4 bases and 4 bases respectively, with 13 bases between them. The CDR3 runs to 14 residues. The CDR3 loop reads CASSRGGAVTEAFF. The CDR3, as DNA: TGTGCCAGCAGCCGCGGCGGGGCAGTCACTGAAGCTTTCTTT.

This chain uses TRBV9 with TRBJ2-3, with 9 bases matching TRBD1. V lost 2 bases, J lost 4 bases, and 5 bases stayed unmatched. The CDR3 loop spans 15 amino acids. Per germline, CDR1 SGDLS and CDR2 YYNGEE. This CDR3 reads CASSVGTGSSDTQYF. The CDR3 DNA reads as TGTGCCAGCAGCGTCGGGACAGGGAGTTCAGATACGCAGTATTTT. The full variable domain, completed using reference TRBV9 and TRBJ2-3, is DSGVTQTPKHLITATGQRVTLRCSPRSGDLSVYWYQQSLDQGLQFLIQYYNGEERAKGNILERFSAQQFPDLHSELNLSSLELGDSALYFCASSVGTGSSDTQYFGPGTRLTVL.

The CDR3 spells CAWSLNRGETQYF. CDR3 in DNA: TGTGCCTGGAGTCTTAACAGGGGGGAGACCCAGTACTTC. V is TRBV30 and J is TRBJ2-5, with 8 bases aligning to TRBD1. Germline-derived CDR1 and CDR2 are GTSNPN and SVGIG (reference sequence). CDR3 size: 13 residues. Losses at the gene ends were 2 bases for V and 5 bases for J; bases not matched to a gene: 4.